What follows describes a single T cell receptor (beta chain). Its antigen specificity is not known. Qualities for individual bases were not recorded, and no much larger clone is one base off. The sample is drawn from a study of cytomegalovirus exposure and HLA in healthy donors (dated by TCRdb to 2015 to 2018). For context, the study as a whole: According to an earlier analysis of a few hundred of the donors, some 180 million T cells yielded 90 million to 140 million unique TCR beta sequences and less than 300 Gb of sequence data. The study aimed to test whether cataloging public T cell receptors could reveal signatures of past pathogen exposure. Among around 400 genotyped donors of the cohort, an average of approximately 240,000 unique TCR beta nucleotide sequences was sequenced per donor, of which roughly 17% were non-productive. Among the approximately 420 genotyped donors, approximately 77% belonged to the genetic ancestry cluster associated with self-reported Caucasian donors. The number of typed donors differed by locus: about 620-640 for A, B, C, DRB1 and DQB1; some 500 for DQA1; 606 for DPA1; and about 470 for DPB1. Every repertoire in the discovery cohort had been generated on one and the same sequencing platform. Genome-wide SNP genotypes for about 65% of the roughly 700 donors were used in a later genetic analysis, which treated that subset as a discovery cohort. Several DR-DQ haplotypes were handled as single units for association and clustering because linkage in the cohort was strong. Along with the approximately 700-subject first cohort, a separate validation cohort of roughly 110 different subjects was used. Both class I and class II loci were covered by HLA typing, at four-digit resolution. Donor age, sex, ethnicity and CMV serostatus were compiled alongside the repertoire data. High-throughput TCR immunosequencing, statistical association of individual TCRs with disease status, and machine learning were combined to predict cytomegalovirus infection status. In a later analysis, previously published TCR beta repertoires from 550 to 700 donors were re-analyzed and high-resolution HLA genotyping was added so that TCR occurrence patterns could be studied. The T cell repertoires of 666 subjects were profiled by immunosequencing and related to cytomegalovirus serostatus. In an earlier analysis of 587 of the donors, high-throughput TCR beta sequencing was used to judge whether each TCR beta V gene segment behaved as functional or pseudogenic. Rather than using new phenotypic data, the later analysis identified candidate immune exposures from TCR beta sequences and from how often those sequences occurred across donors. Around 330 gigabases of sequencing data and 70 million to 100 million unique TCR sequences made up an early release that covered roughly 670 HLA-typed donors.

In total, roughly 670 healthy bone marrow donors made up the cohort. All cohort members were sampled while nominally healthy, although unrecorded immune exposures were likely present. The donor tested CMV seropositive and was one of the 289 seropositive cohort members. Every donor gave a peripheral blood sample, and the peripheral blood mononuclear cells from that sample were used for TCR beta sequencing. Genomic DNA extraction from the blood cell samples was performed with the Qiagen DNeasy Blood Extraction Kit. Broader findings and caveats from the paper: V-gene and J-gene trimming of TCR beta chains was associated with a missense DCLRE1C variant in a later genetic analysis, and the association was replicated in an independent cohort. The authors suggested that the approach could potentially be extended to other disease states and immunological phenotypes. In an earlier analysis of more than 450 of the donors, most TCR beta V segments were observed in productive rearrangements about 87% or about 30% of the time, broadly matching IMGT annotations. A later analysis found that most CMV-associated TCR beta chains appeared HLA-restricted, with HLA associations seemingly driven largely by CMV exposure. Assigning TCR associations to individual alleles was difficult when HLA alleles, especially DR and DQ, strongly co-occurred. The earlier analysis of 450 to 700 of the donors excluded 15 to 20 rarely observed V segments, including chromosome 9 orphons, because counts were too low. Compared with equally common non-associated chains, HLA-associated TCR beta chains in a later analysis were more clonally expanded and had lower generation probabilities. Roughly uniform sequencing depth across donors was assumed in presence/absence analyses, although this assumption may not hold. The only immune exposure information available for the cohort was CMV serostatus. A further reported finding was that TCR beta sequences accurately predicted the HLA-A and HLA-B alleles for most subjects in the first cohort. HLA typing was unavailable for some donors at each locus, so association tests used only the typed subset. A later analysis associated about 17,000 TCR beta sequences with specific HLA alleles at a false discovery rate of 0.05. A later analysis reported that several top co-occurrence clusters appeared linked to parvovirus B19, influenza, CMV and Epstein-Barr virus. In a later analysis, the rate of TCR association differed among HLA loci, with DRB1 alleles having the most associated TCRs and HLA-C alleles having the fewest. Most TCR sequences were observed very rarely across donors, whereas some public TCRs were present in many individuals. A cluster of highly shared sequence variants was judged likely to be a technical artifact of the sequencing pipeline. Correlated functional status among segregating V segments might be attributable to linkage disequilibrium, but an unknown experimental factor could not be ruled out. The classifier was reported to diagnose cytomegalovirus status with high specificity and sensitivity in both the original and validation cohorts. A later genetic analysis reported fewer N-insertions in productive TCRs among donors in an Asian-associated ancestry cluster than the approximately 700-donor mean. In the study, 164 TCR beta chains were listed as associated with cytomegalovirus. A few of the identified cytomegalovirus-associated TCR beta chains were confirmed in vitro to be specific for cytomegalovirus antigens. In this cohort, only TCR beta chains were sequenced, and detectable features were limited by the absence of alpha or paired-chain data. Some IMGT-functional V segments, including TRBV6-2 and TRBV6-3, could not be told apart with the 87-base-pair reads, so those segments were excluded.

The library relied on the immunoSEQ multiplex PCR assay. For the multiplex PCR, a mixture combining 60 forward primers for TCR Vbeta segments and 13 reverse primers for TCR Jbeta segments was used. The CDR3 region of rearranged TCR beta genes was amplified from genomic DNA by a multiplex PCR assay. The Illumina HiSeq System was used to sequence the amplified TCR beta libraries as 87-base-pair reads. Concerning the study's data processing: A later analysis counted tens of millions of unique TCR beta chains across the 650 to 800 repertoires, and 9 million to 14 million of these chains were shared by at least two donors. Raw reads were error-corrected and collapsed into unique sequences with a nearest-neighbor algorithm that merged closely related sequences to remove PCR and sequencing errors. V, D and J gene segments were assigned by aligning CDR3 sequences to IMGT reference sequences. Each retained sequence needed at least a six-nucleotide match to both a V gene segment and a J gene segment. A rearrangement was called productive if the CDR3 had no stop codons and remained in frame with V and J, and every other rearrangement was called non-productive. CDR3 was defined according to IMGT convention as the region running from the second conserved V-encoded cysteine to the conserved J-encoded phenylalanine. The earlier analysis of approximately 590 of the donors excluded any sequence lacking an unambiguous match to a single V gene segment. An earlier analysis of under 750 of the donors called V segments functional above 56.7% productive rearrangements and segregating when the between-donor standard deviation exceeded 5%. A statistical classification framework was built to diagnose cytomegalovirus status from the catalog of TCR beta chain sequences. In a later analysis, V and J genes were assigned by comparing TCR nucleotide sequences against IMGT/GENE-DB human TR gene sequences. In a later analysis, CDR3 sequences and most-parsimonious VDJ recombination scenarios were assigned using the TCRdist pipeline. In a later analysis, each TCR beta chain was defined by its CDR3 amino acid sequence together with its V-gene family, and reads without a unique V-gene family were excluded. As a way to deal with suspected cross-contamination and a sequencing artifact, a later analysis dropped more than 500 nucleotide sequences that were highly shared and had low generation probability. In a later analysis, a clonal expansion index was calculated for each public chain from normalized within-repertoire ranks of inferred template counts. In a later analysis, generation probabilities were computed with a VDJ recombination model fitted to out-of-frame rearrangements, and the resulting probabilities were checked against IGoR. Hypergeometric tests were used in a later analysis to score TCR-TCR, TCR-HLA and TCR-CMV co-occurrence, with a repertoire-size bias correction applied to the TCR pairs. A later analysis estimated false discovery rates by permuting HLA or CMV assignments 20 times. In a later analysis, co-occurring TCRs were grouped using DBSCAN, and TCRdist sequence similarity was added for clustering within HLA-allele-positive subsets. For co-occurrence clustering, repertoires with fewer than 30,000 or more than 120,000 public chains were excluded, along with 5 or 6 repertoires with anomalous nucleotide sharing. What TCRdb holds here is the immuneACCESS table cut down to in-frame rearrangements. Part of the clones is not present; checked against another copy, under half of the missing clones reflect an unresolved V gene, and the others are unexplained. From that table come the V and J calls and clone size; the DNA was used to work out D and trimming. This sample comprises under 130,000 clones, 60% to 75% of them detected only once. The leading ten clones occupy under 13% of the sample.

There are 16 amino acids in the CDR3, from cysteine to phenylalanine inclusive. This entry keeps only the CDR3 DNA: 48 bases, framed from base 1. After removal of 5 bases from V and 0 bases from J, the junction retains 5 bases not matched to a gene. CDR1 LGHNA and CDR2 YNFKEQ are derived from the germline V gene. Here the chain combines TRBV4-2 and TRBJ2-2, and TRBD1 matches 8 of the central bases. Sequencing input: PBMCs. The sequence derives from a middle-aged man in good health and CMV-seropositive. The nucleotide sequence reads TGTGCCAGCAGCACGGGACAGGCCCCGAACACCGGGGAGCTGTTTTTT. It specifies CASSTGQAPNTGELFF.